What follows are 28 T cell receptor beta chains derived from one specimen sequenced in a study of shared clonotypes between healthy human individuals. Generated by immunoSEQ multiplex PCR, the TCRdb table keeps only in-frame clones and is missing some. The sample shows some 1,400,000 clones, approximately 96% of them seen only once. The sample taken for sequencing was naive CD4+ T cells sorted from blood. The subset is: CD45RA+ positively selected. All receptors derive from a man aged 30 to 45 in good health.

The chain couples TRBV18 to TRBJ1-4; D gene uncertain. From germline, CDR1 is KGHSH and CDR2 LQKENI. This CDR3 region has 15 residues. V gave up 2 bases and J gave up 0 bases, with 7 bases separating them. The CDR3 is CASSPGTATNEKLFF. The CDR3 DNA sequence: TGTGCCAGCTCACCAGGCACAGCAACTAATGAAAAACTGTTTTTT.

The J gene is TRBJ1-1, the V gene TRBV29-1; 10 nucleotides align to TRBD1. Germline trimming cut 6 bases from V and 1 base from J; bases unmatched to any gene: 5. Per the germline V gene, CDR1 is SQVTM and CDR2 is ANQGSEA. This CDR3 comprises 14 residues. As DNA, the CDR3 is TGCAGCGTCGGGGGGGACAGGGGGAACACTGAAGCTTTCTTT. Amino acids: CSVGGDRGNTEAFF.

The CDR3 loop reads CASSDRDGYPLEEYEQYF. For the CDR3, the DNA is TGTGCCAGCAGTGACCGGGACGGATACCCCTTAGAGGAATACGAGCAGTACTTC. The V gene is TRBV2, the J gene TRBJ2-7; tentatively, D is TRBD1 or TRBD2 (5 bases each). Germline V CDR1 and CDR2: SNHLY, FYNNEI. V was cut by 3 bases and J by 4 bases, with 25 bases left in between. The CDR3 totals 18 residues.

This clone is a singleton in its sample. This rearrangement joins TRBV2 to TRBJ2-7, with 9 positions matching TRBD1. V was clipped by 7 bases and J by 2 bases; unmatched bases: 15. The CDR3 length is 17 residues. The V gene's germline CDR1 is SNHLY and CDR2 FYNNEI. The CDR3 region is CASKPPYPGQGTYEQYF. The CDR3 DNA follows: TGTGCCAGCAAACCCCCGTATCCGGGACAGGGAACCTACGAGCAGTACTTC.

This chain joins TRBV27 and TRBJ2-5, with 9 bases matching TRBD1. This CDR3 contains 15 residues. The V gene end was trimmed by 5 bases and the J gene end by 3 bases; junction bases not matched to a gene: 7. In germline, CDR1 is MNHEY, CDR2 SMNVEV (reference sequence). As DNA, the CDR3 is TGTGCCAGCAGTCCGGACAGGGGCAGCAAAGAGACCCAGTACTTC. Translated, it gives CASSPDRGSKETQYF.

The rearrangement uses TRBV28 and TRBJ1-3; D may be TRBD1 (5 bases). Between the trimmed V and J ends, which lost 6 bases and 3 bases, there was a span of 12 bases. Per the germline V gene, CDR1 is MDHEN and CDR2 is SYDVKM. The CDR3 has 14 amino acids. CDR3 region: CASSPAGLGNTIYF. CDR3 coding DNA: TGTGCCAGCAGCCCAGCGGGGCTTGGAAACACCATATATTTT.

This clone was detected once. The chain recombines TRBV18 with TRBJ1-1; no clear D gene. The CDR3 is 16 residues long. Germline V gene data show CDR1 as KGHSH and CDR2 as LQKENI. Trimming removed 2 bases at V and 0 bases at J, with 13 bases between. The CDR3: CASSPLSRAVNTEAFF. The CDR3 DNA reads TGTGCCAGCTCACCATTAAGTAGGGCAGTGAACACTGAAGCTTTCTTT.

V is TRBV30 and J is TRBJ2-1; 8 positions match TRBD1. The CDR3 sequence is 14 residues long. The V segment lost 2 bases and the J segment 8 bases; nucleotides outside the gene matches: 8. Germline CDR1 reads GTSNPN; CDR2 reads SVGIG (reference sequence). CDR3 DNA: TGTGCCTGGAGTCGTACTGGGACAGGCGATGAGCAGTTCTTC. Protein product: CAWSRTGTGDEQFF.

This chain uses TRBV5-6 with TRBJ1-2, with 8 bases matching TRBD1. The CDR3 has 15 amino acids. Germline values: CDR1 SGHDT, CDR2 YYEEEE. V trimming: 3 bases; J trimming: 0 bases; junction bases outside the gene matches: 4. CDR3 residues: CASSWTGYPNYGYTF. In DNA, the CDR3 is TGTGCCAGCAGCTGGACAGGGTACCCTAACTATGGCTACACCTTC.

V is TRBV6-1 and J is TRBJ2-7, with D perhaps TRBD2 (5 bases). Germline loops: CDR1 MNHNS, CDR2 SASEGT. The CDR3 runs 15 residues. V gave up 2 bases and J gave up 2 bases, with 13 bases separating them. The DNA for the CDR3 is TGTGCCAGCAGTGAATTTGAGCGGAACCCCTACGAGCAGTACTTC. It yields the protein CASSEFERNPYEQYF.

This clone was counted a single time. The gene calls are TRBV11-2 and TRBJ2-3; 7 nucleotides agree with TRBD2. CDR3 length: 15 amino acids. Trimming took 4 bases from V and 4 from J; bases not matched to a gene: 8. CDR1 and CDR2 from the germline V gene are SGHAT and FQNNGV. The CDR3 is CASSYGWTSADTQYF. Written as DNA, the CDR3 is TGTGCCAGCAGCTACGGTTGGACTAGTGCAGATACGCAGTATTTT.

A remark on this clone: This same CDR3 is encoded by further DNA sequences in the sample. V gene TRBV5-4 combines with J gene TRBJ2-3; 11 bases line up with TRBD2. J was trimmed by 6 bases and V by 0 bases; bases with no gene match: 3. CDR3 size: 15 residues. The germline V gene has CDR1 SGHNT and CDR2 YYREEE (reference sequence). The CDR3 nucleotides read TGTGCCAGCAGCTTGGTCACTAGCGGGAGTGATACGCAGTATTTT. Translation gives CASSLVTSGSDTQYF.

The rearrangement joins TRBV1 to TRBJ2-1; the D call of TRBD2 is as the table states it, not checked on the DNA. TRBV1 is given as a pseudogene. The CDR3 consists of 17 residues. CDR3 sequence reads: CTSSQDLSERLYNEQFF. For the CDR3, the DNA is TGCACCAGCAGCCAAGATCTTAGCGAGCGGCTCTACAATGAGCAGTTCTTC.

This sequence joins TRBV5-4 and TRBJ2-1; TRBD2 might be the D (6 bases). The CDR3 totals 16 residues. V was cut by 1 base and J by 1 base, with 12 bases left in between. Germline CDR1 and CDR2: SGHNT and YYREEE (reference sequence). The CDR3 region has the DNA TGTGCCAGCAGCTTGTCCGCGGGACCTTCCTACAATGAGCAGTTCTTC. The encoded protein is CASSLSAGPSYNEQFF.

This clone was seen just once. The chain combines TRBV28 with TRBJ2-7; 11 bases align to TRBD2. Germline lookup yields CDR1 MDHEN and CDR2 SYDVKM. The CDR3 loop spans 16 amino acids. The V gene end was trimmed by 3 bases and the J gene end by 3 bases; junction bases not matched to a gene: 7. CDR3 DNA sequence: TGTGCCAGCAGTTTCCCCCTAGCGGGAGGCGACTACGAGCAGTACTTC. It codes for CASSFPLAGGDYEQYF.

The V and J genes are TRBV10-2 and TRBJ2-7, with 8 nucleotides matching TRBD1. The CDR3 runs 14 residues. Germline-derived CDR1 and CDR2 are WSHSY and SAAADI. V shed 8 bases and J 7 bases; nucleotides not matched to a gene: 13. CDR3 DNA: TGCGCCAGCTTAGGGACAGGATCTCTGGGGGAGCAGTACTTC. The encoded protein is CASLGTGSLGEQYF.

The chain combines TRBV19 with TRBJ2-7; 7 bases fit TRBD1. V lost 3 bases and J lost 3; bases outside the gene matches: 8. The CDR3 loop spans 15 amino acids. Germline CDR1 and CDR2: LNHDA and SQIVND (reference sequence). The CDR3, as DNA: TGTGCCAGTAGTATTAGTCCGGACAGGTTCTACGAGCAGTACTTC. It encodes CASSISPDRFYEQYF.

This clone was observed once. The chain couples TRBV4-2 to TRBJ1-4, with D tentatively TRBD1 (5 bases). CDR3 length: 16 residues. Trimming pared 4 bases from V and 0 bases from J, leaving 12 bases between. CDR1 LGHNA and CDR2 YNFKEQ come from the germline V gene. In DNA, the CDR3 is TGTGCCAGCAGCCGGTCCCAAGGGGCAACTAATGAAAAACTGTTTTTT. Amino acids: CASSRSQGATNEKLFF.

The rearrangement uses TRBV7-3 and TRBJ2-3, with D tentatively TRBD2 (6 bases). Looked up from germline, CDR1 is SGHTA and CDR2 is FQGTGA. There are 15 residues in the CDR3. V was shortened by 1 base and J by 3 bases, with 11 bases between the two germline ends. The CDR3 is CASSLMAGRTDTQYF. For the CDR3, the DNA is TGTGCCAGCAGCTTAATGGCGGGGAGAACAGATACGCAGTATTTT.

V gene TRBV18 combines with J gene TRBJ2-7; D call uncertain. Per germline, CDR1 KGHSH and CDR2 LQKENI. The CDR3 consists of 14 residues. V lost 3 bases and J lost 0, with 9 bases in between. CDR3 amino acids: CASSPVGRSYEQYF. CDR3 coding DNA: TGTGCCAGCTCACCTGTCGGGCGCTCCTACGAGCAGTACTTC.

The CDR3 region is CASSQTSGRATDTQYF. CDR3 in DNA: TGCGCCAGCAGCCAAACTAGCGGGAGGGCCACAGATACGCAGTATTTT. V and J are TRBV4-3 and TRBJ2-3, with 13 bases matching TRBD2. The CDR3 is made up of 16 amino acids. Germline values: CDR1 LGHNA, CDR2 YSLEER. Trimming at V came to 2 bases and at J to 2 bases, leaving 1 base not matched to a gene.

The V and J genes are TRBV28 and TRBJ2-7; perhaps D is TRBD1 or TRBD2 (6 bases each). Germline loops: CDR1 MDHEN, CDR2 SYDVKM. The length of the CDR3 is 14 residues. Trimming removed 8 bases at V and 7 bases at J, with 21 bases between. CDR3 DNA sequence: TGTGCCAGCCAAGGGGGGAACAATATCGGGGAGCAGTACTTC. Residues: CASQGGNNIGEQYF. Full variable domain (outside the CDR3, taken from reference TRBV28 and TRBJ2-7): DVKVTQSSRYLVKRTGEKVFLECVQDMDHENMFWYRQDPGLGLRLIYFSYDVKMKEKGDIPEGYSVSREKKERFSLILESASTNQTSMYLCASQGGNNIGEQYFGPGTRLTVT.

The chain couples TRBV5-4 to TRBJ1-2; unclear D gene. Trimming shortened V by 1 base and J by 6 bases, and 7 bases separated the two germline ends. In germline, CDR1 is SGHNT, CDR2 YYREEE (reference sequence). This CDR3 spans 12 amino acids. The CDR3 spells CASSLWADGYTF. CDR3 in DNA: TGTGCCAGCAGCTTGTGGGCGGATGGCTACACCTTC. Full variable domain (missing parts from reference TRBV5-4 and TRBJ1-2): ETGVTQSPTHLIKTRGQQVTLRCSSQSGHNTVSWYQQALGQGPQFIFQYYREEENGRGNFPPRFSGLQFPNYSSELNVNALELDDSALYLCASSLWADGYTFGSGTRLTVV.

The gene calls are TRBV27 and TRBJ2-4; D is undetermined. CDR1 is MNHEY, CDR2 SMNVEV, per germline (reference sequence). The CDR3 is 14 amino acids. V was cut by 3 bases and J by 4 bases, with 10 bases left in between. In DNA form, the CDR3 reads TGTGCCAGCAGTTTTGGGGATCGGAAAAACATTCAGTACTTC. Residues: CASSFGDRKNIQYF.

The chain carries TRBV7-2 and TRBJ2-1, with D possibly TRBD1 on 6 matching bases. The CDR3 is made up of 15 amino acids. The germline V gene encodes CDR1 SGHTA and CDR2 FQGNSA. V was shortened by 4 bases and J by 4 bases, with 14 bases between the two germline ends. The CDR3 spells CASSYLQGIYNEQFF. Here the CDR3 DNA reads TGTGCCAGCAGCTATCTCCAGGGGATTTACAATGAGCAGTTCTTC.

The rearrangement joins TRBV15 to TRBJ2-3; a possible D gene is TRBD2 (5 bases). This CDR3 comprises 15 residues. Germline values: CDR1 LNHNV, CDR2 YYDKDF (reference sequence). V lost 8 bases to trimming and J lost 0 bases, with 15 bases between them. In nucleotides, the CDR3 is TGTGCCACCGAACTTACGGGAACTAGCACAGATACGCAGTATTTT. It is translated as CATELTGTSTDTQYF.

CDR3 loop: CAIRATGSNEQFF. The CDR3 DNA sequence: TGTGCCATCAGGGCGACAGGATCCAATGAGCAGTTCTTC. The chain employs TRBV10-3 and TRBJ2-1, with D possibly matching TRBD1 (6 bases). Trimming took off 6 bases at V and 6 bases at J, with 12 bases between the two ends. Germline loops: CDR1 ENHRY, CDR2 SYGVKD. CDR3 length: 13 residues.

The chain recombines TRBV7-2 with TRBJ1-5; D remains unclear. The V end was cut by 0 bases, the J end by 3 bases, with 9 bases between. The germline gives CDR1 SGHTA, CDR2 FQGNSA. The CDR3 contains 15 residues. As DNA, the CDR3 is TGTGCCAGCAGCTTAGCCATTTTCGACAATCAGCCCCAGCATTTT. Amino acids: CASSLAIFDNQPQHF.